In this sample, the clone carrying this T cell receptor beta chain turned up a few times. These data belong to a study of patients and donors after allogeneic stem cell transplantation. MiXCR, applied by TCRdb to the RT-PCR reads, yields one record per CDR3 protein. The data contain about 960,000 distinct CDR3 sequences, roughly 18% of them singletons. The TCR comes from a human donor who was either an allogeneic HSCT recipient or a stem cell or donor lymphocyte infusion donor (not recorded which). It is not recorded whose cells these are; they may come from a transplant donor. Sequencing was performed on blood, either unsorted or a sorted T cell fraction (not recorded which).

Here the CDR3 reads CASSYSSGSQNNEQFF. Written as DNA, the CDR3 is TGTGCCAGCAGTTACTCGAGCGGGAGTCAGAACAATGAGCAGTTCTTC. This rearrangement joins TRBV6-5 to TRBJ2-1, with 8 bases lining up with TRBD2. This CDR3 is 16 amino acids long. CDR1 MNHEY and CDR2 SVGAGI come from the germline V gene. Trimming took 0 bases from V and 5 from J; bases not matched to a gene: 6.